Listed below are T cell receptor beta chains from one sample, sequenced in a study of blood T cell repertoires in COVID-19. Measured with immunoSEQ multiplex PCR; TCRdb has only the in-frame clones, and not every one. The table includes 400,000 to 500,000 clones, about 88% detected once. Sequencing was done on a sample of PBMCs or T cells enriched from blood (not recorded which). The receptors were sampled from a woman aged 18-29 years who had been exposed to COVID-19. CDR3s include the opening cysteine and the closing phenylalanine or tryptophan. A D gene is named only where the DNA matches it firmly. Only some rows state a clone size, as once, few, many or a class for expanded clones.

>.|TRBJ1-4|TRBV30|.
CAWSVRGTLTSTNEKLFF
TGTGCCTGGAGTGTGAGGGGGACCCTCACCTCAACTAATGAAAAACTGTTTTTT
>.|TRBJ1-5|TRBV18|TRBD1
CASSPGTGGSQPQHF
TGTGCCAGCTCACCCGGGACAGGGGGGAGTCAGCCCCAGCATTTT
>.|TRBJ2-5|TRBV6-5|.
CASSQGEGETQYF
TGTGCCAGTAGCCAGGGTGAAGGGGAGACCCAGTACTTC
>once|TRBJ1-1|TRBV7-9|.
CASSLQGQDTEAFF
TGTGCCAGCAGCTTACAGGGGCAGGACACTGAAGCTTTCTTT
>.|TRBJ2-3|TRBV4-3|TRBD2
CASSQDRAGGVTDTQYF
TGCGCCAGCAGCCAAGATAGGGCGGGGGGTGTGACAGATACGCAGTATTTT
>.|TRBJ2-7|TRBV5-4|.
CASSRPGGTYEQYF
TGTGCCAGCAGCCGGCCCGGCGGTACCTACGAGCAGTACTTC
>.|TRBJ2-1|TRBV10-1|TRBD2
CASSESRRGGRFNNEQFF
TGCGCCAGCAGTGAGTCGAGGAGGGGCGGGAGGTTCAACAATGAGCAGTTCTTC
>once|TRBJ2-7|TRBV10-2|TRBD1
CASRLGQGGYEQYF
TGCGCCAGCAGATTGGGACAGGGGGGATACGAGCAGTACTTC
>.|TRBJ1-4|TRBV24-1|TRBD1
CATSAGGEKLFF
TGTGCCACCAGTGCAGGGGGGGAAAAACTGTTTTTT
>.|TRBJ2-2|TRBV7-2|.
CASSPDGQNTGELFF
TGTGCCAGCAGCCCCGACGGACAGAACACCGGGGAGCTGTTTTTT
>.|TRBJ1-5|TRBV28|.
CASRETGISNQPQHF
TGTGCCAGCAGAGAAACAGGGATTAGCAATCAGCCCCAGCATTTT
>.|TRBJ2-2|TRBV5-1|.
CASSLFISVSAGELFF
TGCGCCAGCAGCTTGTTTATATCAGTATCAGCCGGGGAGCTGTTTTTT
>.|TRBJ2-3|TRBV9|TRBD1
CASSDRQGADTQYF
TGTGCCAGCAGCGACCGACAGGGCGCAGATACGCAGTATTTT
>.|TRBJ1-6|TRBV18|.
CASSPLGQLTYNSPLHF
TGTGCCAGCTCACCACTTGGGCAGCTTACCTATAATTCACCCCTCCACTTT